This entry lists 7 T cell receptor beta chains sequenced from one sample in a study of blood T cell repertoires in COVID-19. Generated by immunoSEQ multiplex PCR, the TCRdb table keeps only in-frame clones and is missing some. The profile shows about half a million clones, 75% to 90% of them singletons. The sample was PBMCs or T cells enriched from blood (not recorded which). Receptors were obtained from a woman in her sixties or seventies who had recovered from COVID-19.

This rearrangement joins TRBV5-4 to TRBJ2-3, with a tentative D call TRBD2 (7 bases). Trimming cost V 5 bases and J 5 bases, with 18 bases left between them. This CDR3 is 15 amino acids long. Germline assignment: CDR1 SGHNT and CDR2 YYREEE (reference sequence). CDR3: CASRWGGGPVDTQYF. In nucleotides, the CDR3 is TGTGCCAGCAGATGGGGAGGGGGGCCCGTAGATACGCAGTATTTT.

V usage is TRBV2 and J usage is TRBJ1-5; no firm D call. The CDR3 runs 12 residues. Trimming stripped 7 bases from V and 6 bases from J, with 10 bases between. CDR1 SNHLY and CDR2 FYNNEI come from the germline V gene. Here the CDR3 DNA reads TGTGCCAGCAAACGGTTCGGTCAGCCCCAGCATTTT. This encodes CASKRFGQPQHF.

The chain is built from TRBV11-2 and TRBJ2-7, with 8 bases that match TRBD1. V lost 5 bases to trimming and J lost 3 bases; unmatched junction nucleotides: 6. There are 14 residues in the CDR3. The germline CDR1 and CDR2 sequences are SGHAT and FQNNGV. The CDR3 sequence is CASSTTGEYYEQYF. CDR3 coding DNA: TGTGCCAGCAGCACGACAGGGGAATACTACGAGCAGTACTTC.

The chain is built from TRBV2 and TRBJ1-2; 8 bases are shared with TRBD1. This CDR3 has 15 amino acids. V shed 4 bases and J 3 bases; nucleotides not matched to a gene: 7. CDR1 is SNHLY and CDR2 is FYNNEI in the germline V gene. The CDR3 nucleotides are TGTGCCAGCAGTGGAGGGCAGGGGGCATACTATGGCTACACCTTC. This encodes CASSGGQGAYYGYTF.

This chain links TRBV12-5 with TRBJ2-7, with TRBD1 matching over 9 bases. CDR1 LGHNT and CDR2 FRNRAP come from the germline V gene. CDR3 length equals 18 residues. V trimming: 0 bases; J trimming: 2 bases; junction bases outside the gene matches: 11. CDR3 loop: CASGLVRGDRDDTYEQYV. Written as DNA, the CDR3 is TGTGCTAGTGGTTTGGTACGAGGGGACAGGGATGACACCTACGAGCAGTACGTC.

About this clone itself: Distinct nucleotide sequences in the sample also encode this CDR3. The genes are TRBV18 and TRBJ2-7; 9 nucleotides match TRBD1. The trim removed 2 bases at V and 1 base at J, leaving 0 bases unmatched. The length of the CDR3 is 14 residues. The germline gives CDR1 KGHSH, CDR2 LQKENI. Here the CDR3 reads CASSPDRGSYEQYF. CDR3 nucleotides: TGTGCCAGCTCACCAGACAGGGGGTCCTACGAGCAGTACTTC.

This chain connects TRBV27 to TRBJ2-1, with TRBD2 as a possible D gene (7 bases). This CDR3 has 15 amino acids. Trimming left V 3 bases short and J 3 bases short, with 12 bases between. Germline values: CDR1 MNHEY, CDR2 SMNVEV (reference sequence). This chain's CDR3 is CASSFLGGGYNEQFF. CDR3 coding DNA: TGTGCCAGCAGTTTCCTAGGGGGGGGCTACAATGAGCAGTTCTTC.